The 11 T cell receptor beta chains below were found in one sample sequenced in a study of blood T cell repertoires in COVID-19. Some clones are missing from TCRdb's copy, which holds only in-frame ones; the method was immunoSEQ multiplex PCR. The table lists 72,000 or so clones, approximately 89% of them singletons. The specimen sequenced was peripheral blood. Receptors originate from a man in his forties or fifties with active COVID-19.

V gene TRBV6-6 combines with J gene TRBJ2-7, with a weak D call TRBD1 (6 bases). Trimming removed 2 bases at V and 0 bases at J, with 11 bases between. Per germline, CDR1 MNHNY and CDR2 SVGAGI (reference sequence). The CDR3 sequence is 15 residues long. CDR3 DNA sequence: TGTGCCAGCAGTTACGGGCAGGGGTACTCCTACGAGCAGTACTTC. Translated, it gives CASSYGQGYSYEQYF.

V and J are TRBV19 and TRBJ2-7, with 9 nucleotides matching TRBD2. The CDR3 contains 16 residues. The germline gives CDR1 LNHDA, CDR2 SQIVND (reference sequence). V dropped 4 bases and J dropped 3; count of bases not matched to a gene: 10. CDR3 loop: CASSKALAGNLYEQYF. For the CDR3, the DNA is TGTGCCAGTAGTAAAGCCCTAGCGGGGAACCTCTACGAGCAGTACTTC.

The genes are TRBV5-4 and TRBJ2-7; TRBD2 might be the D (6 bases). This CDR3 has 15 residues. Trimming cost V 3 bases and J 0 bases, with 13 bases left between them. Germline V gene lookup returns CDR1 SGHNT and CDR2 YYREEE (reference sequence). The CDR3 sequence: CASSSRGGSSYEQYF. The CDR3 nucleotides read TGTGCCAGCAGCTCAAGGGGAGGAAGCTCCTACGAGCAGTACTTC.

V is TRBV6-6 and J is TRBJ2-4; D is unresolved. Per the germline V gene, CDR1 is MNHNY and CDR2 is SVGAGI (reference sequence). The V end lost 0 bases, the J end lost 7 bases, and 13 bases lay between the germline ends. The CDR3 totals 15 residues. CDR3 DNA sequence: TGTGCCAGCAGTTACTCCCAGACAACACCCAACATTCAGTACTTC. This gives the protein CASSYSQTTPNIQYF.

The gene calls are TRBV7-2 and TRBJ2-7; 7 bases are a match to TRBD2. Trimming took 2 bases from V and 2 from J; bases not matched to a gene: 12. CDR1 is SGHTA, CDR2 FQGNSA, per germline. The CDR3 extends over 17 amino acids. The CDR3 region is CASSLYVRWDYAYEQYF. CDR3 DNA: TGTGCCAGCAGCTTATACGTCAGATGGGACTACGCCTACGAGCAGTACTTC.

V usage is TRBV28 and J usage is TRBJ1-2; TRBD1 might be the D (5 bases). The ends were cut back, 4 bases at V and 5 bases at J, with 20 bases in the middle. Germline-derived CDR1 and CDR2 are MDHEN and SYDVKM. This CDR3 contains 16 residues. CDR3: CASSSRGFAVNYGYTF. The CDR3 bases are TGTGCCAGCAGTTCGCGGGGGTTCGCGGTTAATTATGGCTACACCTTC.

This clone appeared once. The CDR3 here is CASSPDRGLKTNTEAFF. The CDR3 DNA follows: TGTGCCAGCAGCCCGGACAGGGGGCTTAAGACGAACACTGAAGCTTTCTTT. V gene TRBV6-2 or TRBV6-3 combines with J gene TRBJ1-1; 11 bases match TRBD1. This CDR3 spans 17 amino acids. With V trimmed by 6 bases and J by 1 base, 10 bases remained unmatched. Looked up from germline, CDR1 is MNHEY and CDR2 is SVGEGT.

This rearrangement joins TRBV30 to TRBJ1-2; D remains ambiguous. This CDR3 contains 12 residues. V shed 2 bases and J shed 2 bases, with 6 bases lying between them. Germline loops: CDR1 GTSNPN, CDR2 SVGIG (reference sequence). CDR3 sequence reads: CAWSFGNYGYTF. In DNA form, the CDR3 reads TGTGCCTGGAGTTTCGGGAACTATGGCTACACCTTC.

This rearrangement joins TRBV28 to TRBJ1-6; possibly TRBD1 for D (6 bases). V lost 5 bases, J lost 0 bases, and 11 bases lay in between. The CDR3 contains 16 residues. Germline V CDR1 and CDR2: MDHEN, SYDVKM. The DNA for the CDR3 is TGTGCCAGCAGTGGACAGTCCGGCTCCTATAATTCACCCCTCCACTTT. It encodes CASSGQSGSYNSPLHF.

The chain is built from TRBV14 and TRBJ2-3; 8 nucleotides agree with TRBD2. Trimming took 4 bases from V and 12 from J; bases not matched to a gene: 18. CDR1 and CDR2 (germline): SGHDN, FVKESK. The CDR3 has 16 amino acids. CDR3 loop: CASSPRGKRGPSTQYF. CDR3 coding DNA: TGTGCCAGCAGCCCTAGGGGCAAGCGGGGGCCCTCAACCCAGTATTTT.

V is TRBV5-8 and J is TRBJ2-2; 10 bases line up with TRBD1. This CDR3 is built from 15 residues. V trimming: 3 bases; J trimming: 5 bases; junction bases outside the gene matches: 4. Germline CDR1 SGHTS, CDR2 YDEGEE. This CDR3 is CASSWDRGRTGELFF. The CDR3 DNA reads as TGTGCCAGCAGCTGGGACAGGGGAAGGACCGGGGAGCTGTTTTTT.